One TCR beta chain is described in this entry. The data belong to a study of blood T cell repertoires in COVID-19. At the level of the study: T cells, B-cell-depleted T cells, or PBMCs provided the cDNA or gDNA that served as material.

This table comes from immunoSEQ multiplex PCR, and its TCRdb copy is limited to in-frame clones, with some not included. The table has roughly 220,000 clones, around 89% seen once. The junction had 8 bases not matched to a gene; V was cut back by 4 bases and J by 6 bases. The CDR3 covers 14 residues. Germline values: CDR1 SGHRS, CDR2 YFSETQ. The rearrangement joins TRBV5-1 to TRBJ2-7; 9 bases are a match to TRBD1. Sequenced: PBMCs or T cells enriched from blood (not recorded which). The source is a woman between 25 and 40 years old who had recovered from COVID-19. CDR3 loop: CASSPRDRVLEQYF. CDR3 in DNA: TGCGCCAGCAGCCCCCGGGACAGGGTTCTCGAGCAGTACTTC.